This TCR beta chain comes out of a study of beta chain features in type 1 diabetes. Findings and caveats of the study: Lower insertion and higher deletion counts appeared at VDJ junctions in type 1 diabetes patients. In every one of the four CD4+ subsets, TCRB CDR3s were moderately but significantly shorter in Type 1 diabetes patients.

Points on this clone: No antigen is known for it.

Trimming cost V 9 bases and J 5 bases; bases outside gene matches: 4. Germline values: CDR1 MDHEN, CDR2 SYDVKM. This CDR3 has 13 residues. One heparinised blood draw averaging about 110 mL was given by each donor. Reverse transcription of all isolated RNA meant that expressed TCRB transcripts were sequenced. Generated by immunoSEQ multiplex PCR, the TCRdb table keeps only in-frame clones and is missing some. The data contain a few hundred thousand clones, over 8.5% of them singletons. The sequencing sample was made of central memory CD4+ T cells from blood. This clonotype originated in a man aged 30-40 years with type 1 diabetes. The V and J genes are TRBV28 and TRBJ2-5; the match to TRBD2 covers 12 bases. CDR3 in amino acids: CASCTSGRETQYF. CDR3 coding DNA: TGTGCCAGTTGTACTAGCGGGAGGGAGACCCAGTACTTC.